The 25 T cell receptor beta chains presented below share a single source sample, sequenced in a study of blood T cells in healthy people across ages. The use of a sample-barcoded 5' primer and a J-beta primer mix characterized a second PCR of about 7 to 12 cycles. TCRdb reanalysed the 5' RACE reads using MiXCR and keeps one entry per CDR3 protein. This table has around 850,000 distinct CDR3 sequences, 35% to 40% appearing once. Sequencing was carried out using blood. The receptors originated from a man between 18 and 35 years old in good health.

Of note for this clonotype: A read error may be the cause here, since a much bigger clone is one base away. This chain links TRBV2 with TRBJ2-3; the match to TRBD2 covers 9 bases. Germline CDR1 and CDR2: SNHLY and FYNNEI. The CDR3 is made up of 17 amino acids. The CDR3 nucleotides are TGTGCCGGCAGTGAGAGGGGTCTAGCGGGGAGCACAGATACGCAGTATTTT. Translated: CAGSERGLAGSTDTQYF.

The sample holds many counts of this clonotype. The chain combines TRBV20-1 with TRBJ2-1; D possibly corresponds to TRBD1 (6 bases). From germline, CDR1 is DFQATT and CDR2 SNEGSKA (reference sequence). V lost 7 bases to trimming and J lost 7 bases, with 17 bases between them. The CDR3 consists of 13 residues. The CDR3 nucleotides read TGCAGTGTCTCCGGGACACGAGGGAATGAGCAGTTCTTC. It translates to CSVSGTRGNEQFF.

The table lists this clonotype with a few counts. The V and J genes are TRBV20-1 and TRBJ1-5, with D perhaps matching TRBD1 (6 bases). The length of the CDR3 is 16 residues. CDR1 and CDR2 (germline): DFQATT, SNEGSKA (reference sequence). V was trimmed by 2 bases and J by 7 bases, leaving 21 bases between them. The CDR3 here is CSARKAGTTFLQPQHF. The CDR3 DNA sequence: TGCAGTGCTAGAAAAGCAGGGACAACCTTCTTACAGCCCCAGCATTTT.

The chain's CDR3 is CASSRGARGNQPQHF. DNA of the CDR3: TGTGCCAGCAGTCGAGGGGCGCGAGGCAATCAGCCCCAGCATTTT. J is TRBJ1-5 and V is TRBV2, with D perhaps TRBD1 (5 bases). In germline, CDR1 is SNHLY, CDR2 FYNNEI. This CDR3 region has 15 residues. V was trimmed by 5 bases and J by 2 bases, leaving 13 bases between them.

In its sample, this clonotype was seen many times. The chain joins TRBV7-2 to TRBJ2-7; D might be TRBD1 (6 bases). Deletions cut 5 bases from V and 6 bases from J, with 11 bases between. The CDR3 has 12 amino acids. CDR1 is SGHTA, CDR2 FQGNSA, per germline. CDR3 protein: CASSRGGFEQYF. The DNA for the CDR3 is TGTGCCAGCAGCCGTGGGGGCTTCGAGCAGTACTTC.

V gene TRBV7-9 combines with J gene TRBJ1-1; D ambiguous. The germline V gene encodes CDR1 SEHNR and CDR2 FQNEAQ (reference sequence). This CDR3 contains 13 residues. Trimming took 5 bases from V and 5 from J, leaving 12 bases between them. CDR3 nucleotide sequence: TGTGCCAGCAGCAAGTTCGGGGAGACTGAAGCTTTCTTT. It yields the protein CASSKFGETEAFF.

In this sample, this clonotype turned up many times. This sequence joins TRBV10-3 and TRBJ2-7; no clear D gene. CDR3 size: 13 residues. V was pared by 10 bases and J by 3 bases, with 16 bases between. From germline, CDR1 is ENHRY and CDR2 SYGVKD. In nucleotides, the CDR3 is TGTGCCACAACCCCCGGACGGAGCTACGAGCAGTACTTC. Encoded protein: CATTPGRSYEQYF.

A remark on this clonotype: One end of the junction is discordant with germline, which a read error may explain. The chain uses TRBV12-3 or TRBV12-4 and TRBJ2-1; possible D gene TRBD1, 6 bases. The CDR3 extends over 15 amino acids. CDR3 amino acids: CASSLATRQGYEQFF. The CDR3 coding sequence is TGTGCCAGCAGTCTAGCTACGAGGCAGGGGTATGAGCAGTTCTTC.

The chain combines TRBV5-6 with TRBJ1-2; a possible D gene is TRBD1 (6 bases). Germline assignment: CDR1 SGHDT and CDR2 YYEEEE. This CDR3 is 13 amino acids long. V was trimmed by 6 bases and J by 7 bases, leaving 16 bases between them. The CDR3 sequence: CASIPRGACGYTF. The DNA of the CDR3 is TGTGCCAGCATCCCTAGGGGGGCATGTGGCTACACCTTC.

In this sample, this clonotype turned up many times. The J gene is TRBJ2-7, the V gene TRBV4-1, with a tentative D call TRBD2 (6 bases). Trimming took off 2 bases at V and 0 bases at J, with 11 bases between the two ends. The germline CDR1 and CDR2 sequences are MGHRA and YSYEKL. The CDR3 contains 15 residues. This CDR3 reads CASSQLPTSSYEQYF. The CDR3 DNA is TGCGCCAGCAGCCAACTCCCGACTAGCTCCTACGAGCAGTACTTC.

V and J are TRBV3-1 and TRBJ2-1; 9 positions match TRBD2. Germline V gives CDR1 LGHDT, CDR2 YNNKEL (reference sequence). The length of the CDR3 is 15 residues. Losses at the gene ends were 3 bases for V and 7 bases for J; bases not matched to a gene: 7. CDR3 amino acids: CASSQTGGGANEQFF. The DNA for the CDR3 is TGTGCCAGCAGCCAGACGGGCGGGGGGGCTAATGAGCAGTTCTTC.

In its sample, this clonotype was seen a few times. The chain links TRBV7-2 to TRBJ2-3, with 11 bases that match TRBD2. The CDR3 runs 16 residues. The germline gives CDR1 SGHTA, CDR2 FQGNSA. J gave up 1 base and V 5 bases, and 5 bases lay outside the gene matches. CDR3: CASSILAGGGTDTQYF. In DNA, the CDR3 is TGTGCCAGCAGCATCCTAGCGGGGGGTGGCACAGATACGCAGTATTTT.

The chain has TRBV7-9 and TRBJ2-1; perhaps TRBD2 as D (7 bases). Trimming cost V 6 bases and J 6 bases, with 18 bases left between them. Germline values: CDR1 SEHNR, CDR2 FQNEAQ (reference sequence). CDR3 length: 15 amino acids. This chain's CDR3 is CASRYGGLALNEQFF. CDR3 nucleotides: TGTGCCAGCAGATACGGGGGGCTAGCGCTCAATGAGCAGTTCTTC.

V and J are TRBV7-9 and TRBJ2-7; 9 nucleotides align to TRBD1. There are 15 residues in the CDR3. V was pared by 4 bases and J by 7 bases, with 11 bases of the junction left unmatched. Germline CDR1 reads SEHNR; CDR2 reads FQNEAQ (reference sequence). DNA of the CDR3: TGTGCCAGCAGCTGGGGGACAGGGAATTGGAATGAGCAGTACTTC. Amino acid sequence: CASSWGTGNWNEQYF.

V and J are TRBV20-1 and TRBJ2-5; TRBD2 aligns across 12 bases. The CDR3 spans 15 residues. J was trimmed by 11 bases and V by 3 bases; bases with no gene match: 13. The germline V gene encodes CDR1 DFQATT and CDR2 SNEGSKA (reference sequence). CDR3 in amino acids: CSASPLAGGNNEQYF. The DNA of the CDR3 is TGCAGTGCTAGTCCCCTAGCGGGGGGGAACAATGAGCAGTACTTC.

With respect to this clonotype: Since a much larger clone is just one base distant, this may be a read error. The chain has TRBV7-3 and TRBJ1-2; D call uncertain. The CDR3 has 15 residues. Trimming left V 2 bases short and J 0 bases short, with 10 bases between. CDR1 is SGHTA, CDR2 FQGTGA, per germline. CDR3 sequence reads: CASSLGREANYGYTF. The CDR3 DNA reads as TGTGCCAGCAGCTTAGGGAGGGAAGCTAACTATGGCTACACCTTC.

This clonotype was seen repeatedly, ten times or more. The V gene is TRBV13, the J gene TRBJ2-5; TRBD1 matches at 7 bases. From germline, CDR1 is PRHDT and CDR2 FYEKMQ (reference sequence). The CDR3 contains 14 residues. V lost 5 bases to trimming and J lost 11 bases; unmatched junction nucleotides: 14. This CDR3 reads CASSPRQGSQEQYF. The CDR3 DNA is TGTGCCAGCAGCCCCCGACAGGGATCACAGGAGCAGTACTTC.

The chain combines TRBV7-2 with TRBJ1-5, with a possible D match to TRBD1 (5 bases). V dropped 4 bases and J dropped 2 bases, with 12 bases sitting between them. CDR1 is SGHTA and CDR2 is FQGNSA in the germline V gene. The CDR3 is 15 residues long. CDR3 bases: TGTGCCAGCAGCTGGGGACTAGGTGGCAATCAGCCCCAGCATTTT. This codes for CASSWGLGGNQPQHF.

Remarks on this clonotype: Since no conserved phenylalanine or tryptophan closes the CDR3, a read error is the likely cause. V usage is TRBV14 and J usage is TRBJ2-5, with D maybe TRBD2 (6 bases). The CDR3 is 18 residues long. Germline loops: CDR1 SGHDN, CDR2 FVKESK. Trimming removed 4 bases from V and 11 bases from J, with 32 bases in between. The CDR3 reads CASSPSRETPFSYNEQYS. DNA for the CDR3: TGTGCCAGCAGCCCATCCCGGGAGACCCCCTTCTCCTACAATGAGCAGTACTCC.

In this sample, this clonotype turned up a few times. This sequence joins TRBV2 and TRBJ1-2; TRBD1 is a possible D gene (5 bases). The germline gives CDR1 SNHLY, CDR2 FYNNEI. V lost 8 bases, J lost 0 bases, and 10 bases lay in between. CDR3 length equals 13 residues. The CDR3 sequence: CASLPTANYGYTF. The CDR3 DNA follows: TGTGCCAGCCTACCGACAGCTAACTATGGCTACACCTTC.

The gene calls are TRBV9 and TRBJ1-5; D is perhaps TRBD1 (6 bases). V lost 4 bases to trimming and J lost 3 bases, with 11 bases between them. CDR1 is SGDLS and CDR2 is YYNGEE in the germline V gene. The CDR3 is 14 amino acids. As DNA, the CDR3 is TGTGCCAGCAGCAAAGGACAGCCCAATCAGCCCCAGCATTTT. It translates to CASSKGQPNQPQHF.

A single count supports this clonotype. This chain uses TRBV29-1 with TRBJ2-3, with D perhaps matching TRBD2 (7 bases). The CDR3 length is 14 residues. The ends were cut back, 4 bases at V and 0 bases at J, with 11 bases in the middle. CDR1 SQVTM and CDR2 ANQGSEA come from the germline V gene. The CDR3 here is CSVATGGSTDTQYF. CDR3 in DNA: TGCAGCGTTGCGACGGGGGGCAGCACAGATACGCAGTATTTT.

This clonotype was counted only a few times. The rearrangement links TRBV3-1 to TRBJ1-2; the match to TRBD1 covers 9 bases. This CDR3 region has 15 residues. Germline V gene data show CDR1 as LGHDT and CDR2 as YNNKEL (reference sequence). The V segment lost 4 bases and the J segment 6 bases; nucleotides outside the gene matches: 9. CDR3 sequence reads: CASSLGTGNSDGYTF. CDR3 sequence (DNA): TGTGCCAGCAGCCTGGGGACAGGGAATTCGGATGGCTACACCTTC.

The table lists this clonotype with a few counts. The CDR3 DNA reads TGTGCCAGCAGTCCCAACGGACTAAGCGGCTGGAATGAGCAGTTCTTC. Translating it yields CASSPNGLSGWNEQFF. This chain connects TRBV27 to TRBJ2-1, with D maybe TRBD2 (6 bases). Per germline, CDR1 MNHEY and CDR2 SMNVEV (reference sequence). The V gene lost 5 bases and the J gene lost 7 bases, with 21 bases spanning the gap. CDR3 length: 16 amino acids.

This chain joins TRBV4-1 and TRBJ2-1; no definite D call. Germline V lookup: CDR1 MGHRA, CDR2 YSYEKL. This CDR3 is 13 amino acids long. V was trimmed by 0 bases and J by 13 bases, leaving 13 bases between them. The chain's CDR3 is CASSQDGPETQFF. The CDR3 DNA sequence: TGCGCCAGCAGCCAAGATGGCCCCGAGACCCAGTTCTTC.